Listed here is a single TCR beta chain. V was cut by 10 bases and J by 4 bases, with 11 bases left in between. The CDR3 extends over 11 amino acids. CDR1 is ENHRY and CDR2 is SYGVKD in the germline V gene. Each individual donor underwent a draw of about 9.9 milliliters of peripheral blood. The record originates from a study of blood T cells in healthy people across ages. Primers used in a second PCR of roughly 6 to 12 cycles were a sample-barcoded 5' primer and a J-beta primer mix. Each CDR3 protein gets one entry after TCRdb re-called the 5' RACE reads with MiXCR. The table records about 1.5 million distinct CDR3 sequences, less than 45% of them present only once.

The sequenced sample consisted of blood. This sequence joins TRBV10-3 and TRBJ2-7; D might be TRBD2 (5 bases). This sequence originates from a woman aged 18-29 years in good health. CDR3 residues: CATSGFYEQYF. The CDR3 coding sequence is TGTGCCACCAGCGGTTTTTACGAGCAGTACTTC.